This T cell receptor beta chain was obtained from a study of technical replicates of blood from several donors. Some clones are missing from TCRdb's copy, which holds only in-frame ones; the method was immunoSEQ multiplex PCR. This table has tens of thousands of clones, roughly 98% appearing once. The TCR was taken from a human donor in good health. Sequenced sample: T cells isolated from PBMCs.

CDR3 protein: CASRTTDNYGYTF. CDR3 DNA: TGTGCCAGCAGGACCACAGATAACTATGGCTACACCTTC. The V gene is TRBV6-5, the J gene TRBJ1-2; D uncertain. Trimming stripped 6 bases from V and 1 base from J, with 9 bases between. This CDR3 spans 13 amino acids. Germline V gene data show CDR1 as MNHEY and CDR2 as SVGAGI.